The TCR beta chain under discussion was sequenced for a study of blood T cell repertoires in COVID-19. Study-level background: Samples of COVID-19 (acute and convalescent) were obtained from the United States, Italy and Spain. In each case, the material was cDNA or gDNA derived from T cells, B-cell-depleted T cells, or PBMCs.

In the original analysis: Amplification with reference gene primers provided the estimates of nucleated cell counts. The table came from immunoSEQ multiplex PCR; TCRdb's copy has only in-frame clones and leaves some out. V and J calls and clone size follow that table, whereas D and trimming were derived from the DNA. The sample comprises around 190,000 clones, more than 70% of which are singletons, and approximately 8% rests with the top ten. This clone was detected many times. CDR3 length equals 14 residues. The germline CDR1 and CDR2 sequences are SGDLS and YYNGEE. V was trimmed by 0 bases and J by 3 bases, leaving 10 bases between them.

Sequencing used peripheral blood. The gene calls are TRBV9 and TRBJ2-7, with D possibly matching TRBD2 (6 bases). This receptor was identified in a woman aged 55-75 years with acute or convalescent COVID-19. Written as DNA, the CDR3 is TGTGCCAGCAGCGTAGCGGGAGTCTGCTACGAGCAGTACGTC. Protein sequence: CASSVAGVCYEQYV.